The present T cell receptor (beta chain) was sequenced within a study of tumor T cells in aggressive B-cell lymphoma. Assay: immunoSEQ multiplex PCR; the TCRdb copy retains only in-frame clones and omits some. The sample holds fewer than 2,000 clones, about nine tenths seen once. The ends were cut back, 2 bases at V and 2 bases at J, with 11 bases in the middle. The CDR3 has 15 residues. From germline, CDR1 is SGHTA and CDR2 FQGNSA. A few counts support this clone. This sequence joins TRBV7-2 and TRBJ2-3; D is possibly TRBD2 (7 bases). The sample was tumor tissue. This clonotype was sampled from an adult with diffuse large B cell lymphoma. CDR3 coding DNA: TGTGCCAGCAGCTTAACGGGGGGCCCCACAGATACGCAGTATTTT. Amino acids: CASSLTGGPTDTQYF. Full variable domain (missing parts from reference TRBV7-2 and TRBJ2-3): GAGVSQSPSNKVTEKGKDVELRCDPISGHTALYWYRQSLGQGLEFLIYFQGNSAPDKSGLPSDRFSAERTGGSVSTLTIQRTQQEDSAVYLCASSLTGGPTDTQYFGPGTRLTVL.